The rows below give T cell receptor beta chains drawn from one sample of a study of response to subunit inactivated influenza vaccine. TCRdb called the RT-PCR reads again in MiXCR, with one record for every CDR3 protein. In the table there are over 400,000 distinct CDR3 sequences, around 13% of which are singletons. The sample consisted of PBMCs from blood, taken roughly 45 days after vaccination. Receptors were obtained from a man in his forties or fifties who received an inactivated influenza vaccine. Each CDR3 is given with its conserved first and last residue. A D gene is named only where the DNA matches it firmly. Part of the rows lack a size; the others show once, few, many or a class for expanded clones.

v_call: TRBV12-3/TRBV12-4
j_call: TRBJ2-5
clone_size: many
d_call: -
cdr3_aa: CASSLRGLETQYF
cdr3_nt: TGTGCCAGCAGTTTACGGGGGCTGGAGACCCAGTACTTC

v_call: TRBV7-2
j_call: TRBJ2-7
clone_size: many
d_call: TRBD1
cdr3_aa: CATSGTVSYEQYF
cdr3_nt: TGTGCCACCTCCGGGACAGTCTCCTACGAGCAGTACTTC

v_call: TRBV4-2
j_call: TRBJ2-2
clone_size: few
d_call: -
cdr3_aa: CASSQVEGTNTGELFF
cdr3_nt: TGTGCCAGCAGCCAAGTTGAGGGCACGAACACCGGGGAGCTGTTTTTT

v_call: TRBV12-3/TRBV12-4
j_call: TRBJ1-5
clone_size: many
d_call: TRBD1
cdr3_aa: CASRYRDRGNQPQHF
cdr3_nt: TGTGCCAGCAGATACCGGGACAGGGGGAATCAGCCCCAGCATTTT

v_call: TRBV5-1
j_call: TRBJ1-6
clone_size: -
d_call: TRBD1
cdr3_aa: CASKPQGENSPLHF
cdr3_nt: TGCGCCAGCAAACCCCAGGGGGAGAATTCACCCCTCCACTTT

v_call: TRBV4-3
j_call: TRBJ2-2
clone_size: once
d_call: -
cdr3_aa: CASSQDRLRNTGELFF
cdr3_nt: TGCGCCAGCAGCCAAGATCGACTTCGGAACACCGGGGAGCTGTTTTTT

v_call: TRBV7-9
j_call: TRBJ2-5
clone_size: -
d_call: TRBD1
cdr3_aa: CASSSDRPMAQYF
cdr3_nt: TGTGCCAGCAGCTCGGACAGGCCCATGGCCCAGTACTTC

v_call: TRBV20-1
j_call: TRBJ2-7
clone_size: -
d_call: -
cdr3_aa: CTTTSPSTYEQYF
cdr3_nt: TGCACCACTACTAGCCCGAGTACCTACGAGCAGTACTTC

v_call: TRBV20-1
j_call: TRBJ1-1
clone_size: few
d_call: TRBD1
cdr3_aa: CSASDRVGGTEAFF
cdr3_nt: TGCAGTGCTTCAGACAGGGTCGGTGGCACTGAAGCTTTCTTT

v_call: TRBV7-2
j_call: TRBJ2-7
clone_size: -
d_call: TRBD2
cdr3_aa: CASSRLAESYEQYF
cdr3_nt: TGTGCCAGCTCACGACTAGCGGAGTCCTACGAGCAGTACTTC

v_call: TRBV6-5
j_call: TRBJ1-5
clone_size: -
d_call: TRBD1
cdr3_aa: CASSYRGGVQPQHF
cdr3_nt: TGTGCCAGCAGCTACAGGGGAGGGGTTCAGCCCCAGCATTTT

v_call: TRBV5-1
j_call: TRBJ2-7
clone_size: many
d_call: -
cdr3_aa: CASSLNAGTEYEQYF
cdr3_nt: TGCGCCAGCAGCTTGAATGCCGGGACGGAGTACGAGCAGTACTTC

v_call: TRBV20-1
j_call: TRBJ2-1
clone_size: -
d_call: TRBD1
cdr3_aa: CSADPTGTGTYNEQFF
cdr3_nt: TGCAGTGCTGACCCTACCGGGACAGGGACTTACAATGAGCAGTTCTTC

v_call: TRBV7-9
j_call: TRBJ2-1
clone_size: -
d_call: -
cdr3_aa: CASSFQLENEQFF
cdr3_nt: TGTGCCAGCAGCTTCCAGCTCGAGAATGAGCAGTTCTTC

v_call: TRBV4-2
j_call: TRBJ2-7
clone_size: -
d_call: -
cdr3_aa: CASSQFGQSHEQYF
cdr3_nt: TGTGCCAGCAGCCAATTTGGACAGAGCCACGAGCAGTACTTC

v_call: TRBV10-3
j_call: TRBJ1-2
clone_size: few
d_call: -
cdr3_aa: CAISESMGEGGYTF
cdr3_nt: TGTGCCATCAGTGAGTCAATGGGTGAAGGTGGCTACACCTTC

v_call: TRBV10-3
j_call: TRBJ2-5
clone_size: -
d_call: TRBD2
cdr3_aa: CAISESMSSGAALETQYF
cdr3_nt: TGTGCCATCAGTGAGTCGATGTCTAGCGGGGCGGCCCTGGAGACCCAGTACTTC

v_call: TRBV7-9
j_call: TRBJ1-1
clone_size: few
d_call: -
cdr3_aa: CASREAANTEAFF
cdr3_nt: TGTGCCAGCAGGGAAGCCGCGAACACTGAAGCTTTCTTT

v_call: TRBV6-1
j_call: TRBJ2-3
clone_size: -
d_call: -
cdr3_aa: CASSPTGFRQDTQYF
cdr3_nt: TGTGCCAGCAGTCCGACAGGCTTTCGCCAAGATACGCAGTATTTT

v_call: TRBV5-4
j_call: TRBJ2-3
clone_size: -
d_call: -
cdr3_aa: CASSPVHTSTDTQYF
cdr3_nt: TGTGCCAGCAGCCCGGTACATACTAGCACAGATACGCAGTATTTT

v_call: TRBV6-5
j_call: TRBJ2-1
clone_size: few
d_call: -
cdr3_aa: CASSYSEGSVDEQFF
cdr3_nt: TGTGCCAGCAGTTACTCCGAGGGGTCCGTCGATGAGCAGTTCTTC

v_call: TRBV7-2
j_call: TRBJ2-7
clone_size: few
d_call: TRBD1
cdr3_aa: CASSARTGGNYEQYF
cdr3_nt: TGTGCCAGCAGCGCCCGGACAGGGGGCAACTACGAGCAGTACTTC